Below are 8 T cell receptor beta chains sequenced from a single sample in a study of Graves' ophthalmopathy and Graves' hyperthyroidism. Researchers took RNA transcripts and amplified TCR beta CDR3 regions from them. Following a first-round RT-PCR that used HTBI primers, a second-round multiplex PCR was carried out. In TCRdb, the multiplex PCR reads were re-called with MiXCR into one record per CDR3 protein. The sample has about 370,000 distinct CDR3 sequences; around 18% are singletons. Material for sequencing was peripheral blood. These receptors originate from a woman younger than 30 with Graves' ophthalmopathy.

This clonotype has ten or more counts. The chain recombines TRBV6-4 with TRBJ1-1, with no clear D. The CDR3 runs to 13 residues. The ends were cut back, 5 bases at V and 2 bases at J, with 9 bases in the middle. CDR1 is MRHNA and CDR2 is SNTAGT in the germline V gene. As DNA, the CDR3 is TGTGCCAGCAGTTCAGACGGTAACACTGAAGCTTTCTTT. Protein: CASSSDGNTEAFF.

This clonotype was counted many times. CDR3 coding DNA: TGTGCCAGCAGCCGCCTCGGACAGACCTACGAGCAGTACTTC. The encoded protein is CASSRLGQTYEQYF. This sequence joins TRBV28 and TRBJ2-7, with D possibly matching TRBD1 (6 bases). CDR3 length equals 14 residues. Germline CDR1 MDHEN, CDR2 SYDVKM. V was pared by 6 bases and J by 2 bases, with 14 bases between.

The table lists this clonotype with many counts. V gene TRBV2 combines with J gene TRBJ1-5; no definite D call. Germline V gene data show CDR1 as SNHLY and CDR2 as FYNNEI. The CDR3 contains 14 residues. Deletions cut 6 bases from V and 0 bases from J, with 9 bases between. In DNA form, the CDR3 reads TGTGCCAGCAGGGGTTTTTATAGCAATCAGCCCCAGCATTTT. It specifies CASRGFYSNQPQHF.

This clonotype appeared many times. In DNA, the CDR3 is TGTGCCAGCAGTTACTCTGATATCTCTGGGGCCAACGTCCTGACTTTC. Translation gives CASSYSDISGANVLTF. The chain is built from TRBV6-5 and TRBJ2-6; the D is unclear. This CDR3 is 16 amino acids long. Germline assignment: CDR1 MNHEY and CDR2 SVGAGI. Between the trimmed V and J ends, which lost 0 bases and 0 bases, there was a span of 6 bases.

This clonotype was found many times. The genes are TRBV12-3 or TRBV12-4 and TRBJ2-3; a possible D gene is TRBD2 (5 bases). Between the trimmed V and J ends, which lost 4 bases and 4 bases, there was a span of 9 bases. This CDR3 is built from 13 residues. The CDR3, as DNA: TGTGCCAGCAGTTGGAGGAGCGCAGATACGCAGTATTTT. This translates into CASSWRSADTQYF.

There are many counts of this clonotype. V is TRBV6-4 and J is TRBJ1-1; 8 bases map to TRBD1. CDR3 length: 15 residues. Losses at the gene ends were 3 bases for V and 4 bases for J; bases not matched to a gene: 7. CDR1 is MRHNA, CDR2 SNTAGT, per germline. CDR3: CASSESTGTGTEAFF. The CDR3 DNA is TGTGCCAGCAGTGAGTCCACCGGGACAGGCACTGAAGCTTTCTTT.

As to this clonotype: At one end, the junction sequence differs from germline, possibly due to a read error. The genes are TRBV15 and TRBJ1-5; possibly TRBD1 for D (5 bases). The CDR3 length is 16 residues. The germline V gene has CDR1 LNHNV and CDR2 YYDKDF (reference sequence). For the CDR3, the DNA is TGTGCCACCAGCCTACGGACCGGGGGAGTTAATCAGCCCCGGCATTTT. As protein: CATSLRTGGVNQPRHF.

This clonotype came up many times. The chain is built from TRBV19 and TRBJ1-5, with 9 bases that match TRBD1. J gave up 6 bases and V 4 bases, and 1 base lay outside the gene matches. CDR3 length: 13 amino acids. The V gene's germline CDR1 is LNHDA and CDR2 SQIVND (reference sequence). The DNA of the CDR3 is TGTGCCAGTAGTAAACAGGGGGCTCAGCCCCAGCATTTT. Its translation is CASSKQGAQPQHF.